The 8 T cell receptor beta chains in this list originate from one sample, sequenced in a study of regulatory T cells in long-lasting Graves disease. Noted time point: persistent/refractory GD, antithyroid drugs over 5 years with positive TRAb. RNA isolated from PBMCs was used to make the TCR library. Construction of TCR beta libraries relied on iRepertoire HTBI primers and on Arm-PCR targeting CDR3 regions. Using its own MiXCR run on the multiplex PCR reads, TCRdb lists one record per CDR3 protein. The data hold around 500,000 distinct CDR3 sequences, with around 21% observed a single time. The sequencing used peripheral blood mononuclear cells (PBMCs), collected when the disease was refractory, from a patient treated with antithyroid drugs. These receptor sequences come from a female donor with Graves disease.

The CDR3 here is CASSIQGGLSNQPQHF. In DNA form, the CDR3 reads TGTGCCAGTAGTATTCAAGGAGGCCTTAGCAATCAGCCCCAGCATTTT. This chain connects TRBV19 to TRBJ1-5; D gene ambiguous. With 3 bases removed from V and 0 bases from J, the gap between germline ends came to 12 bases. The CDR3 is 16 residues long. Germline-derived CDR1 and CDR2 are LNHDA and SQIVND (reference sequence). The entire variable domain, with the rest obtained from reference TRBV19 and TRBJ1-5, is as follows: DGGITQSPKYLFRKEGQNVTLSCEQNLNHDAMYWYRQDPGQGLRLIYYSQIVNDFQKGDIAEGYSVSREKKESFPLTVTSAQKNPTAFYLCASSIQGGLSNQPQHFGDGTRLSIL.

The V call is TRBV20-1, the J call TRBJ2-7; D is undetermined. Per the germline V gene, CDR1 is DFQATT and CDR2 is SNEGSKA (reference sequence). Trimming stripped 0 bases from V and 1 base from J, with 10 bases between. The CDR3 consists of 14 residues. CDR3 amino acids: CSARDGTRSYEQYF. CDR3 coding DNA: TGCAGTGCTAGAGATGGAACCAGATCCTACGAGCAGTACTTC.

In this sample, this clonotype turned up a few times. DNA for the CDR3: TGTGCCAGCAGTTCTCCGACAGAGACGAATGAGCAGTTCTTC. Translating gives CASSSPTETNEQFF. The chain combines TRBV27 with TRBJ2-1; possibly TRBD1 for D (5 bases). The ends were cut back, 4 bases at V and 7 bases at J, with 14 bases in the middle. The germline V gene has CDR1 MNHEY and CDR2 SMNVEV (reference sequence). The CDR3 is 14 amino acids.

The V and J genes are TRBV14 and TRBJ1-2, with a possible D match to TRBD1 (5 bases). Germline V gives CDR1 SGHDN, CDR2 FVKESK. The CDR3 extends over 14 amino acids. Trimming took off 2 bases at V and 4 bases at J, with 11 bases between the two ends. The chain's CDR3 is CASSQLGPTYGYTF. Written as DNA, the CDR3 is TGTGCCAGCAGCCAACTGGGACCGACCTATGGCTACACCTTC.

This clonotype was observed a handful of times. This sequence joins TRBV6-1 and TRBJ2-7, with D perhaps TRBD1 or TRBD2 (5 bases each). Germline V gene sequence: CDR1 MNHNS, CDR2 SASEGT. This CDR3 has 14 amino acids. The ends were cut back, 10 bases at V and 4 bases at J, with 20 bases in the middle. The CDR3 protein is CATIGTTFPYEQYF. CDR3 DNA sequence: TGTGCCACTATCGGGACCACATTCCCATACGAGCAGTACTTC.

This chain joins TRBV28 and TRBJ1-5; tentative D call: TRBD1 (5 bases). Trimming removed 1 base from V and 7 bases from J, with 14 bases in between. This CDR3 comprises 15 residues. Germline V gene lookup returns CDR1 MDHEN and CDR2 SYDVKM. The CDR3 nucleotides are TGTGCCAGCAGTTTATCAGGGATCTCCACGCAGCCCCAGCATTTT. Translation gives CASSLSGISTQPQHF.

The sample holds a few counts of this clonotype. The V gene is TRBV20-1, the J gene TRBJ1-5; TRBD1 agrees at 8 bases. Germline V gene data show CDR1 as DFQATT and CDR2 as SNEGSKA (reference sequence). This CDR3 is 13 amino acids long. J lost 5 bases, V lost 3 bases, and 3 bases had no gene match. This CDR3 reads CSASTTGDQPQHF. In DNA form, the CDR3 reads TGCAGTGCTAGCACGACAGGGGATCAGCCCCAGCATTTT.

This clonotype was observed at least ten times. The chain has TRBV14 and TRBJ1-2, with D hard to call. The CDR3 loop spans 16 amino acids. Germline CDR1 and CDR2: SGHDN and FVKESK. The V end lost 1 base, the J end lost 4 bases, and 16 bases lay between the germline ends. CDR3: CASSQGQHLSLYGYTF. CDR3 nucleotide sequence: TGTGCCAGCAGCCAAGGGCAGCACCTTTCCCTCTATGGCTACACCTTC.